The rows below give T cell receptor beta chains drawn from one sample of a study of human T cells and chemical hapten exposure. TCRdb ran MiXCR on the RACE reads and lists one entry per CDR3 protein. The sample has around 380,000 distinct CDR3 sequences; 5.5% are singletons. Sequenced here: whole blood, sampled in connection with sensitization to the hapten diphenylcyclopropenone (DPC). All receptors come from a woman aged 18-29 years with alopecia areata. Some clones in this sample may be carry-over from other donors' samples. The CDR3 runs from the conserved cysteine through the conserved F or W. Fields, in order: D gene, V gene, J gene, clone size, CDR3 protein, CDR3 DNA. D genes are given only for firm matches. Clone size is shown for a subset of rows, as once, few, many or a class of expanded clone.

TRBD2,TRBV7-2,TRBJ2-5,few,CASSPQSGGLQETQYF,TGTGCCAGCAGCCCCCAGAGCGGGGGACTCCAAGAGACCCAGTACTTC
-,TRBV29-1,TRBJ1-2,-,CSVPHLRGNYGYTF,TGCAGCGTTCCCCACCTCAGGGGAAACTATGGCTACACCTTC
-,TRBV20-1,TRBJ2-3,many,CSARRGDTDTQYF,TGCAGTGCTAGAAGGGGAGACACAGATACGCAGTATTTT
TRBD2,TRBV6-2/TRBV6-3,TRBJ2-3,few,CASNVAGGDTQYF,TGTGCCAGCAATGTGGCGGGGGGTGATACGCAGTATTTT
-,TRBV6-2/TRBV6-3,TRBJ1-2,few,CASREWGRHEETNYGYTF,TGTGCCAGCAGAGAATGGGGCAGGCACGAAGAAACTAACTATGGCTACACCTTC
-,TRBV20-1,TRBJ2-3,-,CSARPGSVGVWDTQYF,TGCAGTGCTAGGCCGGGGTCTGTCGGGGTCTGGGATACGCAGTATTTT
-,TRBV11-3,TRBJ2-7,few,CASSLCYEQYF,TGTGCCAGCAGCTTATGCTACGAGCAGTACTTC
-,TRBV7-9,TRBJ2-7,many,CASSPKSLSSYEQYF,TGTGCCAGCAGCCCGAAGTCCCTTAGCTCCTACGAGCAGTACTTC
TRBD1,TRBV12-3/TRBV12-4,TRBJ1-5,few,CASSPRDSYQPQHF,TGTGCCAGCAGTCCCCGGGACAGCTATCAGCCCCAGCATTTT
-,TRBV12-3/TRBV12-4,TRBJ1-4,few,CASSSGARATEKLFF,TGTGCCAGCAGCTCTGGCGCCAGGGCAACCGAAAAACTGTTTTTT
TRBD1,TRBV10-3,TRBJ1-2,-,CATGQELRYGYTF,TGTGCCACCGGACAGGAGCTACGCTATGGCTACACCTTC
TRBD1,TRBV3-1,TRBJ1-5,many,CASSRQGGDQPQHF,TGTGCCAGCAGCCGACAGGGGGGGGATCAGCCCCAGCATTTT
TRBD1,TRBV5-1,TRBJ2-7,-,CASSFSDRDKREQYF,TGCGCCAGCAGCTTTTCGGACAGGGATAAGCGAGAGCAGTACTTC
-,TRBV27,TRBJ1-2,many,CASSSGGNYGYTF,TGTGCCAGCAGTTCTGGGGGAAACTATGGCTACACCTTC
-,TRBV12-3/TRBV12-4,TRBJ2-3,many,CASTIGADTQYF,TGTGCCAGCACAATCGGGGCAGATACGCAGTATTTT
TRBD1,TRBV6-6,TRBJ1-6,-,CASSYGDRDNSPLHF,TGTGCCAGCAGTTACGGGGACAGAGATAATTCACCCCTCCACTTT
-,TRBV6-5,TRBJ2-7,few,CASSYSINGLIPYEQYF,TGTGCCAGCAGTTACTCGATCAACGGGCTGATTCCCTACGAGCAGTACTTC
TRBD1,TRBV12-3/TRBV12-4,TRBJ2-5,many,CASSHDRDRALYF,TGTGCCAGCAGTCACGACCGGGACAGGGCGTTATACTTC
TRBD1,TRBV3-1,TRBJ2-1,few,CASSPEGQLYNEQFF,TGTGCCAGCAGCCCTGAGGGACAGTTATACAATGAGCAGTTCTTC
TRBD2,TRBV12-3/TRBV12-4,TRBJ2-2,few,CASSPLAGGSGELFF,TGTGCCAGCAGTCCGCTAGCGGGGGGTTCCGGGGAGCTGTTTTTT
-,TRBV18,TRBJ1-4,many,CASSPPGVSTNEKLFF,TGTGCCAGCTCACCACCGGGCGTTTCGACTAATGAAAAACTGTTTTTT
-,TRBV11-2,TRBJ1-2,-,CASSLGSSGLKVGYTF,TGTGCCAGCAGCTTAGGGTCGTCGGGTCTAAAGGTTGGCTACACCTTC
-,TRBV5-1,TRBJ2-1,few,CASSPGTGGYSYNEQFF,TGCGCCAGCAGCCCCGGAACGGGGGGCTACTCCTACAATGAGCAGTTCTTC
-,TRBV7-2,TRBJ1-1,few,CASRAKTGSDTEAFF,TGTGCCAGCAGAGCAAAAACAGGGAGTGACACTGAAGCTTTCTTT
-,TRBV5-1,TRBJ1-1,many,CASSLDRANTEAFF,TGCGCCAGCAGCTTGGACAGGGCGAACACTGAAGCTTTCTTT
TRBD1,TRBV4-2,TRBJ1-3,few,CASSLIRDSSGNTIYF,TGTGCCAGCAGTTTAATTCGGGACAGCTCTGGAAACACCATATATTTT
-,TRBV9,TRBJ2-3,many,CASSGGMAGDTQYF,TGTGCCAGCAGCGGGGGTATGGCCGGAGATACGCAGTATTTT
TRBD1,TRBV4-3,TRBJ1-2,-,CASSQGFRAQGPRLYGYTF,TGCGCCAGCAGCCAAGGATTTCGGGCACAGGGGCCGCGCCTCTATGGCTACACCTTC
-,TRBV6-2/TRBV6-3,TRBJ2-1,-,CASSAQPQGSYNEQFF,TGTGCCAGCAGTGCCCAGCCCCAGGGCTCCTACAATGAGCAGTTCTTC
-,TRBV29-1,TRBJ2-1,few,CSVAGLPGSYNEQFF,TGCAGCGTCGCCGGCCTCCCGGGGTCATACAATGAGCAGTTCTTC
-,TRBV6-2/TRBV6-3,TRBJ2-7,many,CASSYNSPYEQYF,TGTGCCAGCAGTTACAATTCCCCCTACGAGCAGTACTTC
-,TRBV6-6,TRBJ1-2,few,CASRQGPYGYTF,TGTGCCAGCAGGCAGGGACCCTATGGCTACACCTTC
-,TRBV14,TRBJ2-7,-,CAIQQETYEQYF,TGTGCCATCCAACAGGAAACCTACGAGCAGTACTTC
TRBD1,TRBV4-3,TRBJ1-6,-,CASSQDRGQGNSPLHF,TGCGCCAGCAGCCAGGACAGGGGGCAAGGGAATTCACCCCTCCACTTT
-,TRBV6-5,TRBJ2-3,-,CASSRSGYGTQYF,TGTGCCAGCAGCCGAAGCGGGTACGGTACGCAGTATTTT
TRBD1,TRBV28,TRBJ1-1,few,CASTRTGVTEAFF,TGTGCCAGCACCCGGACAGGGGTAACTGAAGCTTTCTTT
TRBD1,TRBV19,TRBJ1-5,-,CASRRDSHYSNQPQHF,TGTGCCAGTAGGAGGGACAGTCATTATAGCAATCAGCCCCAGCATTTT
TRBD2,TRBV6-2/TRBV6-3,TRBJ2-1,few,CASETSGGYNEQFF,TGTGCCAGCGAAACTAGCGGGGGTTACAATGAGCAGTTCTTC
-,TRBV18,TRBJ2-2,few,CASSPQQGTRTGELFF,TGTGCCAGCTCACCACAGCAGGGAACACGCACCGGGGAGCTGTTTTTT
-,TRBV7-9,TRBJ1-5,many,CASATGNQPQHF,TGTGCCAGCGCGACAGGCAATCAGCCCCAGCATTTT
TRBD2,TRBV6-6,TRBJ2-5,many,CASSRLAKETQYF,TGTGCCAGCAGCAGACTAGCTAAAGAGACCCAGTACTTC
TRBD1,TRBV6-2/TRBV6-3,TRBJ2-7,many,CASSPPGQGKKGEQYF,TGTGCCAGCAGTCCACCGGGACAGGGTAAGAAGGGTGAGCAGTACTTC
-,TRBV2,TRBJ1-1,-,CASSEGPKLRTEAFF,TGTGCCAGCAGTGAAGGTCCGAAACTCCGCACTGAAGCTTTCTTT
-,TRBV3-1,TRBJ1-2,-,CASSPRGGADGYTF,TGTGCCAGCAGCCCCCGGGGGGGGGCGGATGGCTACACCTTC
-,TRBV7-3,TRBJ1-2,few,CASSLYGRTNYGYTF,TGTGCCAGCAGCTTATACGGCAGGACTAACTATGGCTACACCTTC
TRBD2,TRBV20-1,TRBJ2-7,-,CSALTSGGDYEQYF,TGCAGTGCTCTTACTAGCGGGGGGGACTACGAGCAGTACTTC
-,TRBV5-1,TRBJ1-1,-,CASSLERVPMNTEAFF,TGCGCCAGCAGCTTGGAGCGGGTCCCCATGAACACTGAAGCTTTCTTT
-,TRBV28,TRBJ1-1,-,CASSLPGAGYSGTEAFF,TGTGCCAGCAGTCTCCCCGGGGCAGGGTATAGCGGCACTGAAGCTTTCTTT
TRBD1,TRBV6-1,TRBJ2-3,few,CASSKGPLDRNRTDTQYF,TGTGCCAGCAGTAAGGGGCCTCTGGACAGGAACCGCACAGATACGCAGTATTTT